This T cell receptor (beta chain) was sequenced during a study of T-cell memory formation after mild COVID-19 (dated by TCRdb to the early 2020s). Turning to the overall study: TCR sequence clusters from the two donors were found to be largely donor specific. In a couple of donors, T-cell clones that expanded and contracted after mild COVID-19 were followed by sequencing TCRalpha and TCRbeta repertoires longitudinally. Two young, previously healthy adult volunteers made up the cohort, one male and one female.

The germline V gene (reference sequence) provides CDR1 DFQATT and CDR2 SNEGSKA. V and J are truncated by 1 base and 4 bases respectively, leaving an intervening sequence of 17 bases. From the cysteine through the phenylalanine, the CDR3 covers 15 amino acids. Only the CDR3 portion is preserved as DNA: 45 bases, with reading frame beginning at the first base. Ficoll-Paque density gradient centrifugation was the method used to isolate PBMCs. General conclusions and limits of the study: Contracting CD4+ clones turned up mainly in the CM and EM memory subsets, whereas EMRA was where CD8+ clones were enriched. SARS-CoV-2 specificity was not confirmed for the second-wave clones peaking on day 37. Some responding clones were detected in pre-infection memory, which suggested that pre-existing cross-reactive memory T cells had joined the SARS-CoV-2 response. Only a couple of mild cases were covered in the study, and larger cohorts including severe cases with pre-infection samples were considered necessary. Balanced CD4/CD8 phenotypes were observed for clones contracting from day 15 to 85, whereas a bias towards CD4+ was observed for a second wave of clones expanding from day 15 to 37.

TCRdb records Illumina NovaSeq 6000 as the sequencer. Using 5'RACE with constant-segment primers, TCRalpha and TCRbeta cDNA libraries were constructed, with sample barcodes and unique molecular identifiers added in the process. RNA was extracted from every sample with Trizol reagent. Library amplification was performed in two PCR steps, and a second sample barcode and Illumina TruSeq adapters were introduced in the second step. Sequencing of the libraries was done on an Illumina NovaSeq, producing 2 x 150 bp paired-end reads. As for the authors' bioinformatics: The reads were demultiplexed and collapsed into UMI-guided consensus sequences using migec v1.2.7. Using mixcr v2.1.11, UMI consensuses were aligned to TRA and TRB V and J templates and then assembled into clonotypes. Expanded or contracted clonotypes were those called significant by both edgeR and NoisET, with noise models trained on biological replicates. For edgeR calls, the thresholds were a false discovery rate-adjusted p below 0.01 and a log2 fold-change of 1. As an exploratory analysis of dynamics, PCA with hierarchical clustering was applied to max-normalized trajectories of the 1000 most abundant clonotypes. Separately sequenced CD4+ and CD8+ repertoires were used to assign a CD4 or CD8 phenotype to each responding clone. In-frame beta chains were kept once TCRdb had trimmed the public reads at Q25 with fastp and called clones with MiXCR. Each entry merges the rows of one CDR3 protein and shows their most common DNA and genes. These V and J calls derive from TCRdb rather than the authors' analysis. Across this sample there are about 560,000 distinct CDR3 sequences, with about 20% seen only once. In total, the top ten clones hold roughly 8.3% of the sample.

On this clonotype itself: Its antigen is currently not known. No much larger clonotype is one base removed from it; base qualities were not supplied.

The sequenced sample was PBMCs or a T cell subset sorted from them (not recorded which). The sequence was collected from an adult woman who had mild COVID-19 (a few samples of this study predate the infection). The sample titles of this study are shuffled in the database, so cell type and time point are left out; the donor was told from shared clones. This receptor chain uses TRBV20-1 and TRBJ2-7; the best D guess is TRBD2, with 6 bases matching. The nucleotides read TGCAGTGCTAGAGTGGGCGGGGACCCTCTGTACGAGCAGTACTTC. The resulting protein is CSARVGGDPLYEQYF.